This TCR beta chain came from a study of T cells in Graves' hyperthyroidism and ophthalmopathy. Whole-study results and caveats: Among clonotypes expanded in thyroid above 0.001, most were also found in blood. A model of 13 V-J pairs discriminated ophthalmopathy from stable hyperthyroidism.

This clonotype has ten or more counts. Its cognate antigen is unknown. Amplified regions were TCR beta CDR3 sequences from RNA transcripts. The HTBI set primed first-round TCR CDR3 RT-PCR. TCRdb redid the calling of the multiplex PCR reads with MiXCR, one entry per CDR3 protein. The data hold 370,000 or so distinct CDR3 sequences, with about 13% observed a single time. Newly diagnosed hyperthyroidism, duration under 2 months, in patients aged 18 to 65. Exclusion criteria comprised uncontrolled infection, other autoimmune disease, pregnancy or lactation. Trimming pared 10 bases from V and 4 bases from J, leaving 14 bases between. The CDR3 length is 13 residues. Germline V gene sequence: CDR1 ENHRY, CDR2 SYGVKD.

The specimen sequenced was blood. The receptor was derived from a young man with Graves' hyperthyroidism that later progressed to Graves' ophthalmopathy. This chain links TRBV10-3 with TRBJ1-5, with a weak D call TRBD1 (5 bases). The CDR3 nucleotides are TGTGCCACCGGGGCTGGCGGGAATCAGCCCCAGCATTTT. This codes for CATGAGGNQPQHF.